This T cell receptor beta chain appears in the sequencing data of a study of memory B cells and T cells in multiple sclerosis (dated by TCRdb to 2017 to 2018). Context from the whole study: The study compared the TCR beta repertoires of autoproliferating peripheral T cells with those of brain lesion-infiltrating T cells in multiple sclerosis patients. TCR sequencing included two multiple sclerosis patients for whom either brain lesions at autopsy or brain-infiltrating cells from biopsy were available.

The immunoSEQ Platform was used to amplify TCRbeta CDR3 regions from extracted genomic DNA. Multiplex PCR, high-throughput sequencing and a vendor bioinformatics pipeline were brought together in the immunoSEQ assay. Per the original workflow: After discarding non-productive sequences and any CDR3s under 4 amino acids in length, clonotype frequencies were recalculated for each sample. Shared clonotypes were identified in immunoSEQ Analyzer 2.0 as identical CDR3 amino acid, V gene and J gene sequences. Repertoire overlap was normalized by dividing shared clonotype counts by the product of both clone-set sizes, scaled by 1000 into arbitrary units. TCRdb re-hosts the immuneACCESS table, in-frame sequences only. Its copies lack some clones; in the studies checked, an unresolved V gene accounts for under half of them, and the cause for the rest is not known. V, J and clone size derive from that table, while D and trimming were established from the DNA sequence. The table for this sample lists some 49,000 clones; roughly 87% of them were counted only once. The top ten clones comprise 0.85% to 1.2% of the sample.

After stimulus-free culture of CFSE-labeled PBMCs, the autoproliferating (CFSEdim) and non-proliferating (CFSEhi) T cell fractions were sequenced separately. Altogether, 40 million to 65 million CFSE-labeled PBMCs were kept in culture for 7 days with no stimulus, after which the replicate wells were combined. Labeling of PBMCs used 0.5 uM CFSE, and the cells were then grown in serum-free AIM-V medium with no exogenous stimuli added. PBMCs were isolated by Ficoll density gradient centrifugation and were cryopreserved before use. Using a FACSAria III, live 7-AAD-negative cells were sorted, then washed with PBS and stored frozen at -80 degrees C as dry pellets. The V end loses 5 bases and the J end loses 0 bases, and a stretch of 13 bases separates them. The CDR3 starts with the cysteine, ends with the phenylalanine, and has 15 residues. The CDR3 DNA has 45 bases and is translated from base 1. The CDR1 and CDR2 encoded by the germline V gene are SGHTA and FQGNSA.

The paper's findings and limits, for the study overall: Because clone-set sizes differed between compartments, counts of shared clonotypes were influenced and normalization was required.

As concerns this clone: Its antigen target is currently unknown. No base quality values were provided; no much bigger clone lies one nucleotide off.

The sample taken for sequencing was PBMCs from blood kept in culture. This clonotype was obtained from a human donor with multiple sclerosis. The V and J genes are TRBV7-2 and TRBJ1-1; TRBD1 is a possible D gene, resting on 6 matching bases. The DNA sequence reads TGTGCCAGCAGCCCCGGGACACCCATGAACACTGAAGCTTTCTTT. This codes for CASSPGTPMNTEAFF.